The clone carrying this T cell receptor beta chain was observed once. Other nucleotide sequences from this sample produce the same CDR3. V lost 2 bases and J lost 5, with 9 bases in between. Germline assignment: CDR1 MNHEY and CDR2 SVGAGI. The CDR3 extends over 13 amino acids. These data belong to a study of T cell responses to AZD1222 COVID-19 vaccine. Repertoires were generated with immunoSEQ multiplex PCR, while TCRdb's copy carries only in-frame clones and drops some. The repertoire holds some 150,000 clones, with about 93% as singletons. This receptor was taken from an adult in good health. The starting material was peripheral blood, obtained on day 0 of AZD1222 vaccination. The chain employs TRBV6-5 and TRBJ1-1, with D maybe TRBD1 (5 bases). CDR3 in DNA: TGTGCCAGCAGTTACGGGGGAGGGACTGAAGCTTTCTTT. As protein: CASSYGGGTEAFF.